This TCR beta chain was sequenced in a study of CD8 T cells in Susac syndrome. Looking at the study overall: Susac syndrome patients were untreated, on corticosteroids with some adding intravenous immunoglobulin, or on intravenous immunoglobulin only.

Sequencing of TCR beta drew on CD8+ and CD4+ T cells from blood. It was negative isolation that provided the CD8+ and CD4+ T cells, whereas TEMRA cells were enriched by FACS. Germline CDR1 and CDR2: SGHDT and YYEEEE. The CDR3 has 14 amino acids. Deletions cut 1 base from V and 4 bases from J, with 9 bases between. An input of about 0.5 to 1 ug of RNA was subjected to reverse transcription using random hexamers. Amplification of TCR beta CDR3 spanned 54 Vbeta and 13 Jbeta via immunoSEQ multiplex PCR. TCRdb passed the immunoSEQ multiplex PCR reads through MiXCR, listing each CDR3 protein once. This sample has 210,000 or so distinct CDR3 sequences, with over 90% found just once.

The source material was CD4+ T cells from PBMCs. This clonotype was sampled from a human donor with Susac syndrome. The chain employs TRBV5-6 and TRBJ1-3; no clear D. CDR3 sequence: CASSLTQIGNTIYF. CDR3 sequence (DNA): TGTGCCAGCAGCTTGACACAGATCGGAAACACCATATATTTT.